One sample yielded the 2 T cell receptor beta chains listed below, sequenced in a study of cytomegalovirus exposure and HLA in healthy donors (TCRdb year 2017). Libraries came from the immunoSEQ multiplex PCR assay. A mixture of 60 forward primers for TCR Vbeta segments and 13 reverse primers for TCR Jbeta segments was used in the multiplex PCR. TCRdb retrieved this table from immuneACCESS and kept in-frame rearrangements only. Not all clones are present; in checked studies, unresolved V genes account for under half, and no reason is known for the remainder. The sample's table covers approximately 130,000 clones. The ten largest clones add up to roughly 2% of the sample. The sample taken for sequencing was PBMCs. These TCRs come from a woman aged 60 to 75 in good health and CMV-seronegative.

J is TRBJ2-7 and V is TRBV15, with 7 bases identical to TRBD2. V was pared by 5 bases and J by 3 bases, with 13 bases of the junction left unmatched. The CDR3 length is 16 residues. The germline CDR1 and CDR2 sequences are LNHNV and YYDKDF (reference sequence). The CDR3 nucleotides are TGTGCCACCAGCTCCTACCCCCGCGGGAGATACTACGAGCAGTACTTC. Amino acids: CATSSYPRGRYYEQYF.

The chain has TRBV5-1 and TRBJ2-7; D not certain. This CDR3 contains 13 residues. The V end lost 2 bases, the J end lost 6 bases, and 12 bases lay between the germline ends. The germline gives CDR1 SGHRS, CDR2 YFSETQ. CDR3 sequence reads: CASSFGRPGEQYF. The CDR3 DNA reads as TGCGCCAGCAGCTTTGGGCGCCCTGGCGAGCAGTACTTC. Full variable domain (remainder filled in from reference TRBV5-1 and TRBJ2-7): KAGVTQTPRYLIKTRGQQVTLSCSPISGHRSVSWYQQTPGQGLQFLFEYFSETQRNKGNFPGRFSGRQFSNSRSEMNVSTLELGDSALYLCASSFGRPGEQYFGPGTRLTVT.